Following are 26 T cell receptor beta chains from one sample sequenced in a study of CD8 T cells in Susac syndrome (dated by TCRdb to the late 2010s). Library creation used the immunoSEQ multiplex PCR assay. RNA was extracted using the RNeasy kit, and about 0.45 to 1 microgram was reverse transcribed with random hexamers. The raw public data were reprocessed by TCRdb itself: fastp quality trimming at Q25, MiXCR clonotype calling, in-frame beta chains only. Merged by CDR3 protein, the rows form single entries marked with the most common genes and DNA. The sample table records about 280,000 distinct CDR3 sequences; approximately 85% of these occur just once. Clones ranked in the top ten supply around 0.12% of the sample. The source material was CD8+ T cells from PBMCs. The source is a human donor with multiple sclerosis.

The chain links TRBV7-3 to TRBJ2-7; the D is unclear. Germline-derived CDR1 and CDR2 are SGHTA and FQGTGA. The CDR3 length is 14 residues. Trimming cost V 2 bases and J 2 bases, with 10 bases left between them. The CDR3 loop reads CASSLLPSPYEQYF. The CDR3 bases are TGTGCCAGCAGCTTACTCCCGAGCCCCTACGAGCAGTACTTC.

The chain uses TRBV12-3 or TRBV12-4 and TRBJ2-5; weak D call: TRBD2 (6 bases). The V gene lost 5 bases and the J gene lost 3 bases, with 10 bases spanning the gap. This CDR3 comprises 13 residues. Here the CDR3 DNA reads TGTGCCAGCAGTCAGCGGGTTAAAGAGACCCAGTACTTC. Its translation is CASSQRVKETQYF.

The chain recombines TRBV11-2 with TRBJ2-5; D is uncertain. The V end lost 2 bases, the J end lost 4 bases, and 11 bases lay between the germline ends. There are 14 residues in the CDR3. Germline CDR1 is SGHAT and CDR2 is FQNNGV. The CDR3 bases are TGTGCCAGCAGCTTACGGACGGAAACAGAGACCCAGTACTTC. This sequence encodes CASSLRTETETQYF.

The CDR3 DNA sequence: TGTGCCTGGAGTGTACCAAGTAGGGGCTACACCTTC. Translated: CAWSVPSRGYTF. The chain employs TRBV30 and TRBJ1-2, with D hard to call. Germline CDR1 and CDR2: GTSNPN and SVGIG (reference sequence). The length of the CDR3 is 12 residues. V lost 0 bases and J 8 bases, leaving 10 bases between the germline ends.

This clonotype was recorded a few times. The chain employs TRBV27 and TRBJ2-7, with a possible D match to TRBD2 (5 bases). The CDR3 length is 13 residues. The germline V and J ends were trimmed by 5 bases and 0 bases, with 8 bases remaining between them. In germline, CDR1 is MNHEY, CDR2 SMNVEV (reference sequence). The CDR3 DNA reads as TGTGCCAGCAGTCCCGGGGACTCCTACGAGCAGTACTTC. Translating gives CASSPGDSYEQYF.

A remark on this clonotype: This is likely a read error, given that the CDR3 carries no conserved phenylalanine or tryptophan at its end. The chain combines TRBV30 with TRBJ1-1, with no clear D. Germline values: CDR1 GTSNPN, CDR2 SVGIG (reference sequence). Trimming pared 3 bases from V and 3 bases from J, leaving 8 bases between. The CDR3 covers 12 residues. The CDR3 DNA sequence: TGTGCCTGGAGCCTAGGAGACACTGAAGCTTTCTCT. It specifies CAWSLGDTEAFS.

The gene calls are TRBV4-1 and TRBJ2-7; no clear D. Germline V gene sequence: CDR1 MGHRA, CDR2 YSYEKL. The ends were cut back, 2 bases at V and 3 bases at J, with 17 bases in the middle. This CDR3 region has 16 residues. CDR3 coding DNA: TGCGCCAGCAGCCAATCCCCCGTAGAGGTAGTCTACGAGCAGTACTTC. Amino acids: CASSQSPVEVVYEQYF.

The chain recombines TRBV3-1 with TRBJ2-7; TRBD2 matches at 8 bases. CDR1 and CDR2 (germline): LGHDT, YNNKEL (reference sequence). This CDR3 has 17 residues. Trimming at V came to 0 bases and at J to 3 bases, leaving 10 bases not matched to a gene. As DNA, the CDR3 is TGTGCCAGCAGCCAAGAGGTCCGAGCGGGAGCGCGCTACGAGCAGTACTTC. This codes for CASSQEVRAGARYEQYF.

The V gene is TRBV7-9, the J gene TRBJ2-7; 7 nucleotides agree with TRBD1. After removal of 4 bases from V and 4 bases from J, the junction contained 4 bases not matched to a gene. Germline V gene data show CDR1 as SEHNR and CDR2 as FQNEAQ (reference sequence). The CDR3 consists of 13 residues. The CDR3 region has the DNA TGTGCCAGCAGCTGGGACAGTCCTTACGAGCAGTACTTC. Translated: CASSWDSPYEQYF.

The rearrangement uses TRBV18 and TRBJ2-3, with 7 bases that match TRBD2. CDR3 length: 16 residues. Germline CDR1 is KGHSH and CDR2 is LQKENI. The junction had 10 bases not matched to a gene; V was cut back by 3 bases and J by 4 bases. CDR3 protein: CASSPTLARGSDTQYF. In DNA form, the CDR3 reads TGTGCCAGCTCACCGACACTAGCGCGGGGATCAGATACGCAGTATTTT.

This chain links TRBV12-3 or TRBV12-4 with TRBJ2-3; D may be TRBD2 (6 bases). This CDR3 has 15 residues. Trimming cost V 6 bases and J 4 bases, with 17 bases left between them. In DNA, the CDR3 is TGTGCCAGCAGACTAGGCCCTAGCGCCGCAGATACGCAGTATTTT. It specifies CASRLGPSAADTQYF.

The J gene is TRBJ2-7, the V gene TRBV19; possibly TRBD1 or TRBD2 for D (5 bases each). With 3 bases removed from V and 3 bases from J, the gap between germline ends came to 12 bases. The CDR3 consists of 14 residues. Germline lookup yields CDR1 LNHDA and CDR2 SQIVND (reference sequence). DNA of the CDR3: TGTGCCAGTAGTATCCGGGACCTTTACTACGAGCAGTACTTC. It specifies CASSIRDLYYEQYF.

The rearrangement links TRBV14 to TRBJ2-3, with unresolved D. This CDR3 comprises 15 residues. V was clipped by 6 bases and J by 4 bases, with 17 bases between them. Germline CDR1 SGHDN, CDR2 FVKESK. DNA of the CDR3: TGTGCCAGCAGTGAACGAAGGAAAATGGCAGATACGCAGTATTTT. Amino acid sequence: CASSERRKMADTQYF.

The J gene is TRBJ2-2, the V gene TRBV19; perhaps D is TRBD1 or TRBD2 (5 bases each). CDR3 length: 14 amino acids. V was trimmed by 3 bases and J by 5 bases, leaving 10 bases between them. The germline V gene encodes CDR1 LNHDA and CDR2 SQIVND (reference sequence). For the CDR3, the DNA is TGTGCCAGTAGTATTTGGGGGAGTACCGGGGAGCTGTTTTTT. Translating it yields CASSIWGSTGELFF.

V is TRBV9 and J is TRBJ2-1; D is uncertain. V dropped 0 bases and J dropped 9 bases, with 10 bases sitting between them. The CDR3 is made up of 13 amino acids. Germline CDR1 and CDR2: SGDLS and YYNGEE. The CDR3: CASSVAIRSEQFF. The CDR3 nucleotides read TGTGCCAGCAGCGTAGCTATAAGGAGTGAGCAGTTCTTC.

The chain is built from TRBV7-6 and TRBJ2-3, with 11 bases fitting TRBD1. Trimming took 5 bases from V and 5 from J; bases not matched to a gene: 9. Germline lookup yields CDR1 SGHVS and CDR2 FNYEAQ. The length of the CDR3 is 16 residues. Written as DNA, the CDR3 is TGTGCCAGCAGCCCCCGCCCGGGACAGGGGGTAGATACGCAGTATTTT. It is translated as CASSPRPGQGVDTQYF.

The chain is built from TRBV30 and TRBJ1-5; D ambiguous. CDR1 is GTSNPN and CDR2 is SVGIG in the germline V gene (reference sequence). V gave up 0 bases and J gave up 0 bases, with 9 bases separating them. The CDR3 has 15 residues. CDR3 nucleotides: TGTGCCTGGAGTGTGGATGACTATAGCAATCAGCCCCAGCATTTT. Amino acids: CAWSVDDYSNQPQHF.

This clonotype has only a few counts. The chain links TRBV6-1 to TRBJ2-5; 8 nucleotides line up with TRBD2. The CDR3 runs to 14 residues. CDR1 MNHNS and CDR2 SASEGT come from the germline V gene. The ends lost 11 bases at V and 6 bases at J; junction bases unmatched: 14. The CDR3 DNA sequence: TGTGCCGGGGATACTGGGACTAGAGAGAAGACCCAGTACTTC. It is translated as CAGDTGTREKTQYF.

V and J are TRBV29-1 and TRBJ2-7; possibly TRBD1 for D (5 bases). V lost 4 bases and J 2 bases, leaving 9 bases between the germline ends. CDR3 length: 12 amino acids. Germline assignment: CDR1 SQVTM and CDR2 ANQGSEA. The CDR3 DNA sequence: TGCAGCGTTGTGGGCAGGGCCTACGAGCAGTACTTC. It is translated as CSVVGRAYEQYF.

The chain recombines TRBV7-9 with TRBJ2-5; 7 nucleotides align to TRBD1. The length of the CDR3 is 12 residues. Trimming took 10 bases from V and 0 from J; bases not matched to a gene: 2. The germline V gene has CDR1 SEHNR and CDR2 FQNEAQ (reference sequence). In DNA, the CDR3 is TGTGCCACCCAGGGGGACCAAGAGACCCAGTACTTC. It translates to CATQGDQETQYF.

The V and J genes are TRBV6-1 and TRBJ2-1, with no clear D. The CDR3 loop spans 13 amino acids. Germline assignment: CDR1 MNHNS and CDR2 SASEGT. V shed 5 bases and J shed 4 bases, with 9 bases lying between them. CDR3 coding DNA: TGTGCCAGCAGTTGGACGGCTTACAATGAGCAGTTCTTC. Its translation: CASSWTAYNEQFF.

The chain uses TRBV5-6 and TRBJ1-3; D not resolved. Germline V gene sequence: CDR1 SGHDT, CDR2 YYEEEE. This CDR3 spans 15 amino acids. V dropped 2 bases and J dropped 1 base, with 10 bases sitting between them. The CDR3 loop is CASSFMLGSGNTIYF. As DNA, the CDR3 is TGTGCCAGCAGCTTTATGCTAGGGTCTGGAAACACCATATATTTT. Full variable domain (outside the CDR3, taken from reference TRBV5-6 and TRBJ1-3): DAGVTQSPTHLIKTRGQQVTLRCSPKSGHDTVSWYQQALGQGPQFIFQYYEEEERQRGNFPDRFSGHQFPNYSSELNVNALLLGDSALYLCASSFMLGSGNTIYFGEGSWLTVV.

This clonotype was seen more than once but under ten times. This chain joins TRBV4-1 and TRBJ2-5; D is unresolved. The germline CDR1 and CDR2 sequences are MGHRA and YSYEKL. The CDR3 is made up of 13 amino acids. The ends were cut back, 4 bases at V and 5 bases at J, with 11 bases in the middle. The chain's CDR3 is CASSPRLSETQYF. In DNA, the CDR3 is TGCGCCAGCAGCCCCCGCCTCTCGGAGACCCAGTACTTC.

CDR3 nucleotides: TGTGCCAGCAGTTACTCTAAGGAGGGAGACTATGGCTACACCTTC. This sequence encodes CASSYSKEGDYGYTF. The rearrangement joins TRBV6-2 or TRBV6-3 to TRBJ1-2; unclear D gene. The CDR3 runs to 15 residues. V gave up 0 bases and J gave up 3 bases, with 11 bases separating them. Germline CDR1 reads MNHEY; CDR2 reads SVGEGT.

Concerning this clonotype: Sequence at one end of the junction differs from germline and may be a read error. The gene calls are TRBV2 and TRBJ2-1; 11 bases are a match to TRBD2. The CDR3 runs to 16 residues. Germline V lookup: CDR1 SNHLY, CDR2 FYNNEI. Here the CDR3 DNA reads TGTGCCAGCAGTGGTATAGCGGGAGGGGTCCAAAATGAGCGGTTCTTC. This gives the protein CASSGIAGGVQNERFF. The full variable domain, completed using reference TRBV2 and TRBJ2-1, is EPEVTQTPSHQVTQMGQEVILRCVPISNHLYFYWYRQILGQKVEFLVSFYNNEISEKSEIFDDQFSVERPDGSNFTLKIRSTKLEDSAMYFCASSGIAGGVQNERFFGPGTRLTVL.

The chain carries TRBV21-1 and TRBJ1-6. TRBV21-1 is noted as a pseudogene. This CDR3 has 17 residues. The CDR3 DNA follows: TGTGCCAGCAGCAACTGGTTAAGCGGGCCCATTAATTCACCCCTCCACTTT. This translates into CASSNWLSGPINSPLHF.